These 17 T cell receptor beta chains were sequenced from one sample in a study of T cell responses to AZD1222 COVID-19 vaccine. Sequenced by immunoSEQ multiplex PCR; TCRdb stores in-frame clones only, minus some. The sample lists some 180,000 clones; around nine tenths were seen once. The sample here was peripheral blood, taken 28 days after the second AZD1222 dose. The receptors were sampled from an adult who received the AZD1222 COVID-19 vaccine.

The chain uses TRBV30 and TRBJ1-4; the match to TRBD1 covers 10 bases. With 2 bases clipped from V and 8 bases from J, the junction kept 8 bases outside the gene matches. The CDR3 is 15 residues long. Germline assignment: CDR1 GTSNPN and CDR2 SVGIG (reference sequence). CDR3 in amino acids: CAWSPRTGGSEKLFF. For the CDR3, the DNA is TGTGCCTGGAGTCCTAGGACAGGGGGGAGCGAAAAACTGTTTTTT.

CDR3 region: CASSTLRQVYGYTF. The CDR3 DNA reads as TGTGCCAGCAGCACCTTACGACAGGTCTATGGCTACACCTTC. The chain links TRBV11-2 to TRBJ1-2; D is possibly TRBD1 (6 bases). CDR1 and CDR2 from the germline V gene are SGHAT and FQNNGV. This CDR3 is 14 amino acids long. V was shortened by 5 bases and J by 4 bases, with 14 bases between the two germline ends.

The CDR3 sequence is CASSHRGGQPQHF. As DNA, the CDR3 is TGTGCCAGTAGTCACAGGGGGGGACAGCCCCAGCATTTT. This chain uses TRBV19 with TRBJ1-5, with 8 positions matching TRBD1. Germline CDR1 LNHDA, CDR2 SQIVND (reference sequence). V shed 5 bases and J 7 bases; nucleotides not matched to a gene: 4. CDR3 size: 13 residues.

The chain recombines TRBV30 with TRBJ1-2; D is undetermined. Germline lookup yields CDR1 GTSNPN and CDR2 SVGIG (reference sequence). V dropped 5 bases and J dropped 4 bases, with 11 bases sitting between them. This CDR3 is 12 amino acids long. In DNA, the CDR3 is TGTGCCTGGGGGGAAAGTGGCTATGGCTACACCTTC. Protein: CAWGESGYGYTF.

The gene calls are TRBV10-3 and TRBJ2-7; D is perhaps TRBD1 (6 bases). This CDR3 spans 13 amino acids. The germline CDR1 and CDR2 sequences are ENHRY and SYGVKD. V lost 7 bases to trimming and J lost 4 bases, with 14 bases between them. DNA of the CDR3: TGTGCCATCACCGGTGGACAGCTTTACGAGCAGTACTTC. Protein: CAITGGQLYEQYF.

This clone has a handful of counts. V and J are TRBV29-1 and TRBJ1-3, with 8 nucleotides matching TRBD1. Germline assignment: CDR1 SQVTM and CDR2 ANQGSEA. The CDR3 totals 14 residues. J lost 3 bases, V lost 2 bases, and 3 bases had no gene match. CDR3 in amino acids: CSVEITGGGNTIYF. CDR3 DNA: TGCAGCGTTGAAATTACAGGGGGTGGAAACACCATATATTTT.

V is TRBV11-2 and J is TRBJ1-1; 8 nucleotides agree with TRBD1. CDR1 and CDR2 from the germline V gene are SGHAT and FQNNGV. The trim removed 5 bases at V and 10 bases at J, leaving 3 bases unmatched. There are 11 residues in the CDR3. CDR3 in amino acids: CASSQGAVAFF. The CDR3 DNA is TGTGCCAGCAGCCAGGGGGCGGTAGCTTTCTTT.

The chain's CDR3 is CASSFGTGTTDTQYF. The CDR3 nucleotides are TGTGCCAGCTCATTCGGGACAGGGACCACAGATACGCAGTATTTT. J is TRBJ2-3 and V is TRBV18; TRBD1 matches at 9 bases. Germline V CDR1 and CDR2: KGHSH, LQKENI. V trimming: 5 bases; J trimming: 2 bases; junction bases outside the gene matches: 5. The CDR3 runs to 15 residues.

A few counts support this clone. CDR3 in amino acids: CASSETYEQYF. CDR3 in DNA: TGTGCCAGCAGTGAGACCTACGAGCAGTACTTC. The chain combines TRBV2 with TRBJ2-7; D not resolved. The germline gives CDR1 SNHLY, CDR2 FYNNEI. CDR3 length equals 11 residues. V was pared by 3 bases and J by 2 bases, with 2 bases between.

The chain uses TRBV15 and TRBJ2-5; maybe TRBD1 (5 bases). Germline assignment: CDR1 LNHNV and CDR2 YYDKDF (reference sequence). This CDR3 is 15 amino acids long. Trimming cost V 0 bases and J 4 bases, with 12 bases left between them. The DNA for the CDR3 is TGTGCCACCAGCAGAGACCTCCCCACAGGAGAGACCCAGTACTTC. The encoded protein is CATSRDLPTGETQYF. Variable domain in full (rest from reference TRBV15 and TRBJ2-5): DAMVIQNPRYQVTQFGKPVTLSCSQTLNHNVMYWYQQKSSQAPKLLFHYYDKDFNNEADTPDNFQSRRPNTSFCFLDIRSPGLGDTAMYLCATSRDLPTGETQYFGPGTRLLVL.

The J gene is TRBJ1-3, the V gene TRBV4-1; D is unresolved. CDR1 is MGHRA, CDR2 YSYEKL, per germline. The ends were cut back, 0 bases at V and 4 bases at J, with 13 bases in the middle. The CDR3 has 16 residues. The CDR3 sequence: CASSQDSRDWGNTIYF. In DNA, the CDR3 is TGCGCCAGCAGCCAAGATTCCAGAGACTGGGGAAACACCATATATTTT.

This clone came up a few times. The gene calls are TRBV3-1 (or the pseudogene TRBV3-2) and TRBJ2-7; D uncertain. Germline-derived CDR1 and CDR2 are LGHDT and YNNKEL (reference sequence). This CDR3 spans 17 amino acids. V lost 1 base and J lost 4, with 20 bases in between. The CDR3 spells CASSQGSLDSTLYEQYF. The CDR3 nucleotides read TGTGCCAGCAGCCAAGGATCTTTAGACTCGACCCTTTACGAGCAGTACTTC.

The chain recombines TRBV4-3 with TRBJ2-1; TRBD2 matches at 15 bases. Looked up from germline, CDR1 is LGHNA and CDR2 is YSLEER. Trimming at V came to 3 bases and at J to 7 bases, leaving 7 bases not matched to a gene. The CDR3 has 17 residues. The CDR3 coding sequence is TGCGCCAGCAGCCAGCTTGGACTAGCGGGGGGGCTAAATGAGCAGTTCTTC. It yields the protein CASSQLGLAGGLNEQFF.

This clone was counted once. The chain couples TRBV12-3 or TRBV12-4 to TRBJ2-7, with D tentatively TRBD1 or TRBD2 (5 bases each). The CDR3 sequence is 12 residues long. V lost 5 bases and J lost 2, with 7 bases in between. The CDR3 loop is CASSPGPYEQYF. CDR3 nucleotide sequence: TGTGCCAGCAGTCCGGGACCCTACGAGCAGTACTTC.

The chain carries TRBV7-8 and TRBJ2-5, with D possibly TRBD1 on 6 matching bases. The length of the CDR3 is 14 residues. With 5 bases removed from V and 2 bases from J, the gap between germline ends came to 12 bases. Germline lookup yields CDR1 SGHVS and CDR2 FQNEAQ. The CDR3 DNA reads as TGTGCCAGCAGCGTCAGGGGTTTTCAAGAGACCCAGTACTTC. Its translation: CASSVRGFQETQYF.

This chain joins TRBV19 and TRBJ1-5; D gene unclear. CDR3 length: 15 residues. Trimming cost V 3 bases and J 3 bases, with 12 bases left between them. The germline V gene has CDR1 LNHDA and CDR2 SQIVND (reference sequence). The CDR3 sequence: CASSISNGYNQPQHF. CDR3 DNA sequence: TGTGCCAGTAGTATTAGCAACGGGTACAATCAGCCCCAGCATTTT.

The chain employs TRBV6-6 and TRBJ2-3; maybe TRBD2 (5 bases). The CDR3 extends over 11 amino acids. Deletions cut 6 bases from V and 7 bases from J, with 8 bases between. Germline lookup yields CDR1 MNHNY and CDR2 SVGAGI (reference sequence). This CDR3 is CASSRGYTQYF. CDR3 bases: TGTGCCAGCAGCCGCGGGTATACGCAGTATTTT.